Detailed here is one T cell receptor (beta chain). Its antigen is not identified. This entry is derived from a study of T cells after yellow fever vaccination. General study results and limits: A weaker secondary response peaked on day 5, the primary on day 15.

Per germline, CDR1 SGHRS and CDR2 YFSETQ. Losses at the gene ends were 9 bases for V and 4 bases for J; bases not matched to a gene: 9. This CDR3 is built from 15 residues. The authors made TCR cDNA by 5'RACE template switching, adding a universal primer site and UMIs. Each CDR3 protein gets one entry after TCRdb re-called the 5' RACE reads with MiXCR. This table holds approximately 550,000 distinct CDR3 sequences, over 15% found once. This receptor was obtained from a man in his thirties or forties who received the YFV17D yellow fever vaccine. V usage is TRBV5-1 and J usage is TRBJ2-1; 11 positions match TRBD1. This sample comprised PBMCs, obtained 15 days after the yellow fever booster vaccination. Here the CDR3 DNA reads TGCGCCACCCAGATAGGACAGGGGGCTTACAATGAGCAGTTCTTC. It encodes CATQIGQGAYNEQFF. Together with reference TRBV5-1 and TRBJ2-1, the CDR3 gives the full variable domain: KAGVTQTPRYLIKTRGQQVTLSCSPISGHRSVSWYQQTPGQGLQFLFEYFSETQRNKGNFPGRFSGRQFSNSRSEMNVSTLELGDSALYLCATQIGQGAYNEQFFGPGTRLTVL.